The 23 T cell receptor beta chains in this list originate from one sample, sequenced in a study of response to subunit inactivated influenza vaccine. TCRdb reanalysed the RT-PCR reads using MiXCR and keeps one entry per CDR3 protein. This table has about 300,000 distinct CDR3 sequences, around 20% appearing once. The sample was PBMCs from blood, taken approximately 20 months after vaccination. The source of these receptors is a man aged 45-69 years who received an inactivated influenza vaccine.

This clonotype was observed many times. The V gene is TRBV2, the J gene TRBJ1-5; D possibly corresponds to TRBD1 (5 bases). The CDR3 contains 14 residues. In germline, CDR1 is SNHLY, CDR2 FYNNEI. The V and J ends lost 6 bases and 3 bases respectively, with 12 bases between them. The chain's CDR3 is CASRGDSSNQPQHF. In DNA form, the CDR3 reads TGTGCCAGCAGAGGAGACAGTTCCAATCAGCCCCAGCATTTT.

The V call is TRBV27, the J call TRBJ2-1; 9 bases are a match to TRBD2. Germline CDR1 and CDR2: MNHEY and SMNVEV (reference sequence). Germline trimming cut 5 bases from V and 6 bases from J; bases unmatched to any gene: 14. This CDR3 spans 17 amino acids. The CDR3 region has the DNA TGTGCCAGCAGTCCGCTGAAGGGCGGGAGGGCCCCCAATGAGCAGTTCTTC. As protein: CASSPLKGGRAPNEQFF.

The sample holds a few counts of this clonotype. The chain has TRBV11-3 and TRBJ2-3, with no clear D. The V gene's germline CDR1 is SGHNT and CDR2 YENEEA. The V end was cut by 3 bases, the J end by 3 bases, with 10 bases between. CDR3 length: 14 residues. CDR3 sequence: CASSFGMDTDTQYF. The CDR3, as DNA: TGTGCCAGCAGCTTTGGAATGGATACAGATACGCAGTATTTT.

The CDR3 here is CASSLGQGDWIQYF. CDR3 bases: TGCGCCAGCAGCTTGGGACAGGGCGATTGGATTCAGTACTTC. V gene TRBV5-1 combines with J gene TRBJ2-4, with TRBD1 matching 7 bases. CDR3 size: 14 residues. Trimming at V came to 0 bases and at J to 10 bases, leaving 7 bases not matched to a gene. CDR1 is SGHRS, CDR2 YFSETQ, per germline. The complete variable domain, with remaining parts taken from reference TRBV5-1 and TRBJ2-4, reads KAGVTQTPRYLIKTRGQQVTLSCSPISGHRSVSWYQQTPGQGLQFLFEYFSETQRNKGNFPGRFSGRQFSNSRSEMNVSTLELGDSALYLCASSLGQGDWIQYFGAGTRLSVL.

Ten or more counts support this clonotype. This chain links TRBV7-9 with TRBJ2-1, with a possible D match to TRBD2 (6 bases). This CDR3 has 12 residues. Germline V gene data show CDR1 as SEHNR and CDR2 as FQNEAQ (reference sequence). V dropped 5 bases and J dropped 8 bases, with 10 bases sitting between them. The CDR3 region has the DNA TGTGCCAGCAGCGGGAGGACCGATGAGCAGTTCTTC. It translates to CASSGRTDEQFF.

The rearrangement links TRBV11-1 to TRBJ1-3; weak D call: TRBD1 (5 bases). This CDR3 is 16 amino acids long. Germline-derived CDR1 and CDR2 are SGHAT and FQDESV (reference sequence). Trimming pared 5 bases from V and 0 bases from J, leaving 14 bases between. CDR3 coding DNA: TGTGCCAGCAGCAGCTCCGGGACGAGCTCTGGAAACACCATATATTTT. Its protein is CASSSSGTSSGNTIYF.

The J gene is TRBJ2-1, the V gene TRBV5-1, with TRBD1 matching over 9 bases. The CDR3 consists of 18 residues. V dropped 7 bases and J dropped 4; count of bases not matched to a gene: 18. Per the germline V gene, CDR1 is SGHRS and CDR2 is YFSETQ. CDR3 sequence (DNA): TGCGCCAGCGTGCCGGGACAGGGACGCCCTATCGAATACAATGAGCAGTTCTTC. This gives the protein CASVPGQGRPIEYNEQFF.

This chain uses TRBV12-3 or TRBV12-4 with TRBJ1-5, with D possibly being TRBD1 (5 bases). Trimming removed 8 bases from V and 7 bases from J, with 18 bases in between. The CDR3 has 14 residues. CDR3: CASAPGGAGQPQHF. CDR3 nucleotide sequence: TGTGCCAGCGCTCCTGGCGGGGCCGGGCAGCCCCAGCATTTT.

The chain recombines TRBV2 with TRBJ1-2; 9 nucleotides agree with TRBD1. The J segment lost 4 bases and the V segment lost 5 bases, leaving 8 bases of the junction unmatched. The CDR3 is 15 residues long. Germline V gives CDR1 SNHLY, CDR2 FYNNEI. CDR3 loop: CASSLRTGDTYGYTF. The CDR3 DNA sequence: TGTGCCAGCAGTTTACGGACAGGGGACACCTATGGCTACACCTTC.

The chain has TRBV5-1 and TRBJ1-4, with TRBD1 identical over 9 bases. The CDR3 sequence is 16 residues long. V trimming: 4 bases; J trimming: 5 bases; junction bases outside the gene matches: 9. Germline V gene lookup returns CDR1 SGHRS and CDR2 YFSETQ. CDR3 region: CASSPRTGERNEKLFF. CDR3 in DNA: TGCGCCAGCAGCCCCCGGACAGGGGAACGCAATGAAAAACTGTTTTTT.

This clonotype was detected a few times. This chain connects TRBV5-4 to TRBJ2-2; 9 bases line up with TRBD2. In germline, CDR1 is SGHNT, CDR2 YYREEE (reference sequence). The CDR3 contains 16 residues. V was pared by 7 bases and J by 2 bases, with 9 bases of the junction left unmatched. CDR3 bases: TGTGCCAGCCACGGGGGAGCGGGGGGTAACACCGGGGAGCTGTTTTTT. Translated: CASHGGAGGNTGELFF.

This chain links TRBV20-1 with TRBJ2-7; D might be TRBD1 (7 bases). V dropped 6 bases and J dropped 3 bases, with 15 bases sitting between them. CDR1 is DFQATT, CDR2 SNEGSKA, per germline (reference sequence). The CDR3 extends over 13 amino acids. CDR3: CSAAGGRIYEQYF. The CDR3 DNA reads TGCAGTGCGGCAGGGGGGAGGATCTACGAGCAGTACTTC.

The table lists this clonotype with many counts. The CDR3 coding sequence is TGCGCCAGCAGCTTGGGATTTGGGTTTCAGCCCCAGCATTTT. It translates to CASSLGFGFQPQHF. V gene TRBV5-1 combines with J gene TRBJ1-5; D gene ambiguous. Germline V gene lookup returns CDR1 SGHRS and CDR2 YFSETQ. The V and J ends lost 0 bases and 6 bases respectively, with 10 bases between them. The CDR3 is 14 residues long.

This clonotype was found many times. The chain combines TRBV6-1 with TRBJ1-6; 7 bases match TRBD1. The trim removed 6 bases at V and 5 bases at J, leaving 4 bases unmatched. The germline V gene encodes CDR1 MNHNS and CDR2 SASEGT. The CDR3 extends over 14 amino acids. Here the CDR3 reads CASRMTGHNSPLHF. Written as DNA, the CDR3 is TGTGCCAGCAGGATGACAGGGCATAATTCACCCCTCCACTTT.

This clonotype was observed many times. V is TRBV29-1 and J is TRBJ1-5; TRBD1 aligns across 10 bases. Germline V gives CDR1 SQVTM, CDR2 ANQGSEA. CDR3 size: 13 residues. V was clipped by 7 bases and J by 6 bases; unmatched bases: 6. The CDR3 reads CSAGQGVGQPQHF. CDR3 nucleotide sequence: TGCAGCGCCGGACAGGGGGTCGGTCAGCCCCAGCATTTT.

This clonotype was seen at least ten times. One junction end disagrees with the germline gene, perhaps due to a read error. The chain has TRBV5-1 and TRBJ2-3, with D maybe TRBD2 (6 bases). Germline V lookup: CDR1 SGHRS, CDR2 YFSETQ. This CDR3 contains 13 residues. CDR3 protein: CASSLAGTDTQYF. DNA of the CDR3: TGTGCCAGCAGTTTAGCGGGCACAGATACGCAGTATTTT.

The gene calls are TRBV4-1 and TRBJ1-5, with D unclear. This CDR3 is 13 amino acids long. The germline V gene has CDR1 MGHRA and CDR2 YSYEKL. V gave up 4 bases and J gave up 4 bases, with 8 bases separating them. CDR3 loop: CASSPRWNQPQHF. CDR3 in DNA: TGCGCCAGCAGCCCCCGGTGGAATCAGCCCCAGCATTTT.

This clonotype was picked up a small number of times. The chain carries TRBV7-2 and TRBJ1-2, with 7 bases aligning to TRBD1. CDR1 and CDR2 from the germline V gene are SGHTA and FQGNSA. This CDR3 spans 16 amino acids. After removal of 5 bases from V and 0 bases from J, the junction contained 9 bases not matched to a gene. The DNA of the CDR3 is TGTGCCAGCAGCCATGACAGGGCGAATACTAACTATGGCTACACCTTC. Its translation: CASSHDRANTNYGYTF. Filled out from reference TRBV7-2 and TRBJ1-2, the complete variable domain reads GAGVSQSPSNKVTEKGKDVELRCDPISGHTALYWYRQSLGQGLEFLIYFQGNSAPDKSGLPSDRFSAERTGGSVSTLTIQRTQQEDSAVYLCASSHDRANTNYGYTFGSGTRLTVV.

The chain joins TRBV29-1 to TRBJ2-1; 8 nucleotides agree with TRBD2. Germline values: CDR1 SQVTM, CDR2 ANQGSEA. V was pared by 4 bases and J by 3 bases, with 8 bases of the junction left unmatched. The CDR3 extends over 15 amino acids. Here the CDR3 reads CSVVSSGHIYNEQFF. The CDR3 DNA reads TGCAGCGTTGTGTCTAGCGGGCATATCTACAATGAGCAGTTCTTC.

CDR3 residues: CASSDPWAGRAYEQYF. As DNA, the CDR3 is TGTGCCAGCAGTGACCCTTGGGCGGGCAGGGCCTACGAGCAGTACTTC. The chain is built from TRBV6-1 and TRBJ2-7; possibly TRBD1 or TRBD2 for D (5 bases each). V was shortened by 3 bases and J by 2 bases, with 17 bases between the two germline ends. The CDR3 sequence is 16 residues long. Germline lookup yields CDR1 MNHNS and CDR2 SASEGT.

The rearrangement uses TRBV5-6 and TRBJ1-1; 7 bases fit TRBD1. The CDR3 spans 13 residues. The germline CDR1 and CDR2 sequences are SGHDT and YYEEEE. J was trimmed by 6 bases and V by 4 bases; bases with no gene match: 6. CDR3 residues: CASSPDRASEAFF. CDR3 DNA sequence: TGTGCCAGCAGCCCAGACAGGGCATCTGAAGCTTTCTTT.

In its sample, this clonotype was seen once. The chain joins TRBV6-6 to TRBJ2-5; the match to TRBD1 covers 7 bases. The CDR3 covers 12 residues. J lost 5 bases, V lost 7 bases, and 4 bases had no gene match. In germline, CDR1 is MNHNY, CDR2 SVGAGI (reference sequence). CDR3 nucleotide sequence: TGTGCCAGCAAAACAGGGGCGGAGACCCAGTACTTC. It is translated as CASKTGAETQYF.

This chain links TRBV5-1 with TRBJ2-2; D unresolved. The V end was cut by 4 bases, the J end by 0 bases, with 10 bases between. Per the germline V gene, CDR1 is SGHRS and CDR2 is YFSETQ. CDR3 size: 15 residues. Here the CDR3 reads CASSPGPTNTGELFF. In DNA, the CDR3 is TGCGCCAGCAGCCCCGGACCGACGAACACCGGGGAGCTGTTTTTT. Based on the CDR3 plus reference TRBV5-1 and TRBJ2-2, the full variable domain is KAGVTQTPRYLIKTRGQQVTLSCSPISGHRSVSWYQQTPGQGLQFLFEYFSETQRNKGNFPGRFSGRQFSNSRSEMNVSTLELGDSALYLCASSPGPTNTGELFFGEGSRLTVL.